Listed here are 24 T cell receptor beta chains from one sample, sequenced in a study of blood T cell repertoires in COVID-19. Profiled with immunoSEQ multiplex PCR; TCRdb holds only in-frame clones, not every one. The sample includes about 200,000 clones, 60% to 85% seen only once; the top ten take less than 7%. The sequenced sample was peripheral blood. All receptors derive from a woman aged 65 to 85 with acute or convalescent COVID-19.

V and J are TRBV10-1 and TRBJ2-5; D call uncertain. CDR3 length: 14 residues. The ends were cut back, 2 bases at V and 2 bases at J, with 9 bases in the middle. The germline V gene encodes CDR1 WNHNN and CDR2 SYGVQD (reference sequence). In DNA form, the CDR3 reads TGCGCCAGCAGTGAGACCAGTTCACAAGAGACCCAGTACTTC. This encodes CASSETSSQETQYF.

The CDR3 loop is CASSLRGSYNSPLHF. The CDR3 nucleotides read TGTGCCAGCAGCCTCAGGGGCTCCTATAATTCACCCCTCCACTTT. This chain joins TRBV7-9 and TRBJ1-6; perhaps TRBD1 as D (6 bases). The germline CDR1 and CDR2 sequences are SEHNR and FQNEAQ (reference sequence). V lost 5 bases and J lost 0, with 8 bases in between. The CDR3 has 15 amino acids.

This clone was seen a handful of times. The chain joins TRBV30 to TRBJ2-3; TRBD2 aligns across 7 bases. The CDR3 sequence is 15 residues long. Germline lookup yields CDR1 GTSNPN and CDR2 SVGIG (reference sequence). J was trimmed by 6 bases and V by 3 bases; bases with no gene match: 12. Written as DNA, the CDR3 is TGTGCCTGGAGAAAAAGGCGGGAGATCGGGGATACGCAGTATTTT. This translates into CAWRKRREIGDTQYF.

The V call is TRBV19, the J call TRBJ1-4; D possibly corresponds to TRBD1 (5 bases). Germline lookup yields CDR1 LNHDA and CDR2 SQIVND (reference sequence). Between the trimmed V and J ends, which lost 0 bases and 7 bases, there was a span of 12 bases. This CDR3 contains 15 residues. As DNA, the CDR3 is TGTGCCAGTAGTATAGATACAGCCGGGGGTGAAAAACTGTTTTTT. Protein sequence: CASSIDTAGGEKLFF.

This chain joins TRBV11-2 and TRBJ1-5, with D perhaps matching TRBD1 (5 bases). Germline values: CDR1 SGHAT, CDR2 FQNNGV. This CDR3 contains 14 residues. The V end was cut by 2 bases, the J end by 3 bases, with 8 bases between. This CDR3 reads CASSLTGFNQPQHF. In nucleotides, the CDR3 is TGTGCCAGCAGCTTAACAGGCTTCAATCAGCCCCAGCATTTT.

DNA of the CDR3: TGCGCCAGCAGCGTGGCAGGGGTGGGGGAGCAGTTCTTC. Translated: CASSVAGVGEQFF. This chain uses TRBV5-1 with TRBJ2-1; possible D gene TRBD1, 6 bases. Trimming pared 4 bases from V and 10 bases from J, leaving 15 bases between. From germline, CDR1 is SGHRS and CDR2 YFSETQ. The CDR3 is 13 residues long. Based on the CDR3 plus reference TRBV5-1 and TRBJ2-1, the full variable domain is KAGVTQTPRYLIKTRGQQVTLSCSPISGHRSVSWYQQTPGQGLQFLFEYFSETQRNKGNFPGRFSGRQFSNSRSEMNVSTLELGDSALYLCASSVAGVGEQFFGPGTRLTVL.

The chain carries TRBV5-1 and TRBJ1-4; D is perhaps TRBD1 (5 bases). The V and J ends lost 5 bases and 7 bases respectively, with 18 bases between them. Germline V gene lookup returns CDR1 SGHRS and CDR2 YFSETQ. The CDR3 covers 15 residues. Written as DNA, the CDR3 is TGCGCCAGCAGACCCCAGACCTCCGGGGGTGAAAAACTGTTTTTT. Its protein product is CASRPQTSGGEKLFF.

This clone was seen more than once but under ten times. The rearrangement joins TRBV9 to TRBJ2-3, with D possibly being TRBD1 (6 bases). Trimming took off 7 bases at V and 4 bases at J, with 22 bases between the two ends. From germline, CDR1 is SGDLS and CDR2 YYNGEE. There are 16 residues in the CDR3. The CDR3 region has the DNA TGTGCCAGCTGCCTAACCGGGACACAAGGAGCAGATACGCAGTATTTT. This encodes CASCLTGTQGADTQYF.

In the case of this clone: Other DNA sequences in the sample encode the same CDR3. The chain has TRBV29-1 and TRBJ1-1; no definite D call. CDR1 SQVTM and CDR2 ANQGSEA come from the germline V gene. The CDR3 runs to 11 residues. V lost 4 bases and J lost 1, with 4 bases in between. The CDR3 bases are TGCAGCGTTGCCAGGAACACTGAAGCTTTCTTT. Amino acid sequence: CSVARNTEAFF.

The genes are TRBV5-1 and TRBJ1-5; 7 bases map to TRBD1. Per germline, CDR1 SGHRS and CDR2 YFSETQ. J lost 4 bases, V lost 0 bases, and 4 bases had no gene match. The CDR3 covers 15 residues. The CDR3: CASSLGGTANQPQHF. Here the CDR3 DNA reads TGCGCCAGCAGCTTGGGCGGGACAGCTAATCAGCCCCAGCATTTT. Drawing the rest from reference TRBV5-1 and TRBJ1-5, the complete variable domain is KAGVTQTPRYLIKTRGQQVTLSCSPISGHRSVSWYQQTPGQGLQFLFEYFSETQRNKGNFPGRFSGRQFSNSRSEMNVSTLELGDSALYLCASSLGGTANQPQHFGDGTRLSIL.

Here the CDR3 DNA reads TGTGCCAGCAGCACCGGGACTGTCAATGAAAAACTGTTTTTT. It translates to CASSTGTVNEKLFF. The chain couples TRBV28 to TRBJ1-4; maybe TRBD1 (5 bases). The germline V gene has CDR1 MDHEN and CDR2 SYDVKM. V lost 6 bases, J lost 5 bases, and 13 bases lay in between. CDR3 length: 14 amino acids.

This clone appeared once. This chain uses TRBV10-3 with TRBJ2-1, with 8 nucleotides matching TRBD2. V lost 3 bases and J lost 5; bases outside the gene matches: 9. The CDR3 is 16 residues long. CDR1 and CDR2 (germline): ENHRY, SYGVKD. This chain's CDR3 is CAISDPREGLDNEQFF. The CDR3 region has the DNA TGTGCCATCAGTGACCCTCGGGAGGGCCTCGACAATGAGCAGTTCTTC.

This clone was seen once. One end of the junction fails to match germline, which may point to a read error. The J gene is TRBJ1-2, the V gene TRBV5-6, with D possibly TRBD1 on 6 matching bases. The CDR3 spans 14 residues. Germline V gene lookup returns CDR1 SGHDT and CDR2 YYEEEE. The CDR3 reads CASSLAGTIYGYTF. CDR3 coding DNA: TGTGCCAGCAGTTTGGCCGGGACAATCTATGGCTACACCTTC.

The chain combines TRBV28 with TRBJ1-5; D perhaps matches TRBD1 (6 bases). The length of the CDR3 is 13 residues. Germline V gives CDR1 MDHEN, CDR2 SYDVKM. The ends were cut back, 9 bases at V and 4 bases at J, with 13 bases in the middle. The CDR3 DNA follows: TGTGCCAGTAGACAGGTAGGGAATCAGCCCCAGCATTTT. Its protein is CASRQVGNQPQHF. The variable domain in full, completed from reference TRBV28 and TRBJ1-5, reads DVKVTQSSRYLVKRTGEKVFLECVQDMDHENMFWYRQDPGLGLRLIYFSYDVKMKEKGDIPEGYSVSREKKERFSLILESASTNQTSMYLCASRQVGNQPQHFGDGTRLSIL.

Only a few counts were recorded for this clone. V and J are TRBV2 and TRBJ1-5, with D perhaps TRBD1 (6 bases). This CDR3 comprises 14 residues. V was shortened by 4 bases and J by 4 bases, with 11 bases between the two germline ends. Germline-derived CDR1 and CDR2 are SNHLY and FYNNEI. DNA of the CDR3: TGTGCCAGCAGTGTACAGGGCCGTAATCAGCCCCAGCATTTT. This gives the protein CASSVQGRNQPQHF.

V gene TRBV9 combines with J gene TRBJ2-6; possibly TRBD1 for D (5 bases). CDR3 length: 15 residues. Germline V gives CDR1 SGDLS, CDR2 YYNGEE. V shed 6 bases and J shed 0 bases, with 10 bases lying between them. CDR3 DNA: TGTGCCAGCACCGCGACAGTCTCTGGGGCCAACGTCCTGACTTTC. This translates into CASTATVSGANVLTF.

The chain has TRBV19 and TRBJ1-4, with TRBD1 matching 10 bases. CDR1 and CDR2 from the germline V gene are LNHDA and SQIVND (reference sequence). The CDR3 loop spans 13 amino acids. V was clipped by 8 bases and J by 9 bases; unmatched bases: 6. The CDR3 bases are TGTGCCAGTTTTGGACAGGGGGTGAAAAAACTGTTTTTT. Amino acid sequence: CASFGQGVKKLFF.

This clone was found a few times. This chain connects TRBV2 to TRBJ1-1; 7 positions agree with TRBD1. Unmatched junction bases numbered 13, after V lost 6 bases and J lost 6 bases. Looked up from germline, CDR1 is SNHLY and CDR2 is FYNNEI. The CDR3 sequence is 15 residues long. The CDR3, as DNA: TGTGCCAGCAGAGACGGTCGGGACAGCGTCCCTGAAGCTTTCTTT. Translation gives CASRDGRDSVPEAFF.

This clone appeared a few times. This chain connects TRBV6-5 to TRBJ1-1; a possible D gene is TRBD1 (5 bases). The CDR3 covers 13 residues. Germline V gives CDR1 MNHEY, CDR2 SVGAGI. V was shortened by 4 bases and J by 1 base, with 7 bases between the two germline ends. The CDR3 is CASSLTGNTEAFF. The CDR3 DNA sequence: TGTGCCAGCAGTTTAACAGGGAACACTGAAGCTTTCTTT.

This sequence joins TRBV6-5 and TRBJ1-5, with TRBD1 as a possible D gene (5 bases). V lost 8 bases, J lost 7 bases, and 12 bases lay in between. CDR1 is MNHEY and CDR2 is SVGAGI in the germline V gene. The CDR3 extends over 12 amino acids. CDR3 region: CASGGRGQPQHF. For the CDR3, the DNA is TGTGCCAGCGGCGGGAGGGGACAGCCCCAGCATTTT.

This clone was seen a single time. The rearrangement uses TRBV3-1 (or the pseudogene TRBV3-2) and TRBJ1-4, with no clear D. This CDR3 has 16 amino acids. V was cut by 0 bases and J by 0 bases, with 8 bases left in between. Germline CDR1 is LGHDT and CDR2 is YNNKEL (reference sequence). Here the CDR3 reads CASSQDSQTTNEKLFF. The CDR3 nucleotides are TGTGCCAGCAGCCAAGATAGTCAAACAACTAATGAAAAACTGTTTTTT.

This chain connects TRBV9 to TRBJ2-5, with a weak D call TRBD2 (6 bases). Between the trimmed V and J ends, which lost 4 bases and 4 bases, there was a span of 17 bases. Germline CDR1 reads SGDLS; CDR2 reads YYNGEE. The CDR3 extends over 15 amino acids. The CDR3 sequence is CASSSGLGGGETQYF. CDR3 sequence (DNA): TGTGCCAGCAGCTCAGGTCTGGGGGGAGGAGAGACCCAGTACTTC.

Turning to this clone: The sample holds other DNA sequences that translate to the same CDR3. The chain is built from TRBV18 and TRBJ2-7, with TRBD2 identical over 7 bases. The CDR3 length is 12 residues. CDR1 and CDR2 from the germline V gene are KGHSH and LQKENI. V gave up 2 bases and J gave up 6 bases; unmatched junction bases: 1. The CDR3 nucleotides read TGTGCCAGCTCACCAAGCGGGGTCGAGCAGTACTTC. This codes for CASSPSGVEQYF. The full variable domain, rest sourced from reference TRBV18 and TRBJ2-7, is NAGVMQNPRHLVRRRGQEARLRCSPMKGHSHVYWYRQLPEEGLKFMVYLQKENIIDESGMPKERFSAEFPKEGPSILRIQQVVRGDSAAYFCASSPSGVEQYFGPGTRLTVT.

This rearrangement joins TRBV2 to TRBJ2-3; TRBD1 might be the D (6 bases). This CDR3 region has 13 residues. Germline V gene sequence: CDR1 SNHLY, CDR2 FYNNEI. The germline V and J ends were trimmed by 4 bases and 4 bases, with 9 bases remaining between them. The CDR3 sequence is CASSGQVADTQYF. DNA for the CDR3: TGTGCCAGCAGTGGACAGGTAGCAGATACGCAGTATTTT.